This T cell receptor (beta chain) was recorded in a study of cytomegalovirus exposure and HLA in healthy donors. CDR1 and CDR2 (germline): LGHNA, YNFKEQ. V was clipped by 0 bases and J by 8 bases; unmatched bases: 9. This CDR3 is built from 15 residues. Study-wide findings and caveats: It was found in a later analysis that first-cohort TCR clusters tended to co-occur in the roughly 120 validation repertoires. Three chains linked to CMV were shown in vitro to be specific for CMV antigens. Investigators reported over 150 TCR beta chains as tied to cytomegalovirus.

Of note for this clone: The antigen is not known.

The study drew the donors from its roughly 120-subject validation cohort, separate from the approximately 700-subject first cohort. The protocol was immunoSEQ multiplex PCR, while the TCRdb copy is restricted to in-frame clones and leaves out a portion. The sample includes about 120,000 clones, over 75% of them seen just once. The source is a woman aged 18-29 years in good health and CMV-seropositive. V usage is TRBV4-2 and J usage is TRBJ1-2; 7 bases fit TRBD1. The sample taken for sequencing was PBMCs. CDR3 in DNA: TGTGCCAGCAGCCAAGATACAGGGGTAGTGAGGGGCTACACCTTC. It encodes CASSQDTGVVRGYTF.